This T cell receptor (beta chain) was sequenced during a study of shared clonotypes between healthy human individuals. Germline V lookup: CDR1 KGHSH, CDR2 LQKENI. Trimming took off 2 bases at V and 0 bases at J, with 10 bases between the two ends. CDR3 size: 16 residues. Genomic DNA of every subset was divided equally among multiple immunoSEQ plates. Study processing details: Quality scores were absent from the junction-only immunoSEQ sequences, so filtering differed. Sequencing was performed with immunoSEQ multiplex PCR; in TCRdb, only in-frame clones are kept and a portion is missing. V and J calls and clone size are those listed in that table; D and trimming were worked out from the DNA. The data show about a million clones, 70% to 80% seen once.

This chain connects TRBV18 to TRBJ1-4; no definite D call. The receptor was isolated from a man aged 18 to 35 in good health. Sequences were obtained from memory CD4+ T cells sorted from blood. Subset in this sample: CD45RA-negative fraction. CDR3 sequence: CASSPEVPATNEKLFF. CDR3 DNA sequence: TGTGCCAGCTCACCAGAGGTACCTGCAACTAATGAAAAACTGTTTTTT.